The 5 T cell receptor beta chains below were found in one sample sequenced in a study of shared clonotypes between healthy human individuals. This table comes from immunoSEQ multiplex PCR, and its TCRdb copy is limited to in-frame clones, with some not included. The data hold roughly 2,500,000 clones, with 90% to 95% observed a single time. The sequenced material came from naive CD4+ T cells from PBMCs. The subset was: CD45RA+ positively selected. All receptors come from a man younger than 35 in good health. Some clones in this sample may be carry-over from other donors' samples.

The chain recombines TRBV6-4 with TRBJ2-2; the D gene is possibly TRBD2 (5 bases). With 8 bases removed from V and 0 bases from J, the gap between germline ends came to 10 bases. The CDR3 is 14 amino acids. Germline loops: CDR1 MRHNA, CDR2 SNTAGT. CDR3 amino acids: CASRGSANTGELFF. The CDR3 coding sequence is TGTGCCAGCCGGGGATCGGCGAACACCGGGGAGCTGTTTTTT.

The genes are TRBV5-6 and TRBJ2-5, with D perhaps matching TRBD1 (6 bases). The CDR3 length is 14 residues. Trimming pared 5 bases from V and 2 bases from J, leaving 13 bases between. Germline CDR1 is SGHDT and CDR2 is YYEEEE. The CDR3 spells CASRGAGRQETQYF. In DNA form, the CDR3 reads TGTGCCAGCAGGGGGGCGGGCAGACAAGAGACCCAGTACTTC.

This chain links TRBV5-1 with TRBJ2-1, with D perhaps TRBD1 (5 bases). CDR1 and CDR2 (germline): SGHRS, YFSETQ. Trimming pared 6 bases from V and 7 bases from J, leaving 14 bases between. This CDR3 is built from 13 residues. CDR3 amino acids: CASTQGDGNEQFF. Written as DNA, the CDR3 is TGCGCCAGCACGCAGGGCGACGGGAATGAGCAGTTCTTC.

The V and J genes are TRBV7-8 and TRBJ1-3; D gene unclear. The V gene lost 4 bases and the J gene lost 6 bases, with 10 bases spanning the gap. The CDR3 covers 13 residues. Germline CDR1 reads SGHVS; CDR2 reads FQNEAQ. The CDR3 sequence: CASSSTRTNTIYF. The CDR3 region has the DNA TGTGCCAGCAGCTCGACAAGAACAAACACCATATATTTT.

The chain joins TRBV4-1 to TRBJ1-4; maybe TRBD1 (5 bases). Germline CDR1 MGHRA, CDR2 YSYEKL. The germline V and J ends were trimmed by 2 bases and 6 bases, with 10 bases remaining between them. The CDR3 spans 14 residues. The CDR3 bases are TGCGCCAGCAGCCAAAAGGGGCTTGATGAAAAACTGTTTTTT. Translating gives CASSQKGLDEKLFF.